This passage covers 23 T cell receptor beta chains from one sample sequenced in a study of neurological immune-mediated disorders. As to time point: longitudinal time-point 3. Via MiXCR, TCRdb re-called the 5' RACE reads, giving one row per CDR3 protein. The table has more than 100,000 distinct CDR3 sequences, 11% seen once. Specimen: PBMCs. These TCRs come from a female donor with HTLV-1-associated myelopathy (HAM/TSP).

In this sample, this clonotype turned up many times. The chain is built from TRBV28 and TRBJ2-2, with 11 bases lining up with TRBD2. Germline V gene data show CDR1 as MDHEN and CDR2 as SYDVKM. The CDR3 covers 20 residues. V gave up 3 bases and J gave up 4 bases; unmatched junction bases: 16. CDR3 amino acids: CASSFGLAGGSILFTGELFF. DNA for the CDR3: TGTGCCAGCAGTTTTGGGCTAGCGGGGGGCTCGATTCTATTCACCGGGGAGCTGTTTTTT.

This clonotype was observed once. A read error is possible here, since a much larger clone lies one base away. This sequence joins TRBV5-1 and TRBJ2-1; the D gene could be TRBD1 or TRBD2 (6 bases each). The CDR3 extends over 14 amino acids. Germline CDR1 is SGHRS and CDR2 is YFSETQ. Trimming left V 0 bases short and J 8 bases short, with 12 bases between. The CDR3 bases are TGCGCCAGCAGCTTGGTCGGGGGCCTGGATGAGCAGTTCTTC. This gives the protein CASSLVGGLDEQFF.

This clonotype was detected ten times or more. V gene TRBV28 combines with J gene TRBJ2-7; maybe TRBD1 (5 bases). Germline lookup yields CDR1 MDHEN and CDR2 SYDVKM. The CDR3 runs to 13 residues. V lost 1 base and J lost 7, with 11 bases in between. CDR3 DNA sequence: TGTGCCAGCAGTTTATTAGGGGTTTGGGAGCAGTACTTC. The encoded protein is CASSLLGVWEQYF.

The chain has TRBV5-1 and TRBJ2-4, with 13 bases lining up with TRBD2. Germline CDR1 reads SGHRS; CDR2 reads YFSETQ. The CDR3 runs 15 residues. With 2 bases clipped from V and 7 bases from J, the junction kept 3 bases outside the gene matches. CDR3 amino acids: CASSLLAGGQNIQYF. The CDR3 DNA reads as TGCGCCAGCAGCTTACTAGCGGGGGGGCAGAACATTCAGTACTTC.

This clonotype was seen ten or more times. The rearrangement joins TRBV9 to TRBJ2-1, with TRBD2 as a possible D gene (6 bases). This CDR3 has 15 amino acids. The V gene's germline CDR1 is SGDLS and CDR2 YYNGEE. The V gene lost 2 bases and the J gene lost 0 bases, with 9 bases spanning the gap. CDR3 bases: TGTGCCAGCAGCGTCCGGGGGAGCTCCTACAATGAGCAGTTCTTC. As protein: CASSVRGSSYNEQFF.

In this sample, this clonotype turned up many times. The chain couples TRBV20-1 to TRBJ2-3; the match to TRBD2 covers 12 bases. The CDR3 is made up of 21 amino acids. After removal of 2 bases from V and 3 bases from J, the junction contained 21 bases not matched to a gene. Germline V CDR1 and CDR2: DFQATT, SNEGSKA (reference sequence). The CDR3, as DNA: TGCAGTGCTAGACAAATTCCGGGACTAGCGGGTCCCAACCTAGGGACAGATACGCAGTATTTT. This sequence encodes CSARQIPGLAGPNLGTDTQYF.

The sample holds many counts of this clonotype. The gene calls are TRBV5-1 and TRBJ2-1; TRBD1 matches at 9 bases. V lost 4 bases to trimming and J lost 5 bases; unmatched junction nucleotides: 10. Per germline, CDR1 SGHRS and CDR2 YFSETQ. This CDR3 spans 16 amino acids. The CDR3, as DNA: TGCGCCAGCAGCGTCTTACCGGGACAGGGCGACAATGAGCAGTTCTTC. Its protein product is CASSVLPGQGDNEQFF.

This clonotype was seen a few times. The V call is TRBV18, the J call TRBJ2-7; D not resolved. Germline CDR1 reads KGHSH; CDR2 reads LQKENI. V was pared by 6 bases and J by 7 bases, with 16 bases between. The CDR3 consists of 13 residues. CDR3 sequence (DNA): TGTGCCAGCTCGCCTGACGGCCATAGGGAGCAGTACTTC. As protein: CASSPDGHREQYF. The complete variable domain, with remaining parts taken from reference TRBV18 and TRBJ2-7, reads NAGVMQNPRHLVRRRGQEARLRCSPMKGHSHVYWYRQLPEEGLKFMVYLQKENIIDESGMPKERFSAEFPKEGPSILRIQQVVRGDSAAYFCASSPDGHREQYFGPGTRLTVT.

This clonotype was seen a handful of times. V is TRBV10-3 and J is TRBJ2-6; D gene ambiguous. Germline V gives CDR1 ENHRY, CDR2 SYGVKD. This CDR3 has 15 amino acids. V was pared by 1 base and J by 4 bases, with 8 bases between. CDR3 sequence reads: CAISELTSGANVLTF. The CDR3 nucleotides read TGTGCCATCAGTGAGTTGACGTCCGGGGCCAACGTCCTGACTTTC.

Regarding this clonotype: Being one base from a much bigger clone, this may be a read error. The rearrangement joins TRBV5-1 to TRBJ2-7, with D possibly being TRBD1 (5 bases). The CDR3 is 14 amino acids. In germline, CDR1 is SGHRS, CDR2 YFSETQ. V gave up 7 bases and J gave up 5 bases, with 19 bases separating them. CDR3 amino acids: CASGPTVGSDEQYF. The CDR3 DNA is TGCGCCAGCGGACCGACAGTGGGCTCGGACGAGCAGTACTTC.

At least ten counts were recorded for this clonotype. The V and J genes are TRBV5-1 and TRBJ1-1; D possibly corresponds to TRBD1 (6 bases). V lost 4 bases and J 1 base, leaving 11 bases between the germline ends. This CDR3 is 14 amino acids long. CDR1 and CDR2 (germline): SGHRS, YFSETQ. The CDR3 protein is CASSATTGNTEAFF. DNA of the CDR3: TGCGCCAGCAGCGCGACGACAGGGAACACTGAAGCTTTCTTT.

This clonotype was found many times. The rearrangement uses TRBV6-1 and TRBJ1-3; D perhaps matches TRBD1 (5 bases). The CDR3 is made up of 14 amino acids. Trimming cost V 1 base and J 9 bases, with 13 bases left between them. The germline CDR1 and CDR2 sequences are MNHNS and SASEGT. The CDR3 sequence is CASSEGTRSSTIYF. For the CDR3, the DNA is TGTGCCAGCAGTGAAGGGACAAGAAGTAGCACCATATATTTT.

This clonotype has ten or more counts. The chain employs TRBV20-1 and TRBJ1-2, with D possibly TRBD1 on 6 matching bases. CDR1 and CDR2 (germline): DFQATT, SNEGSKA (reference sequence). The CDR3 extends over 13 amino acids. Between the trimmed V and J ends, which lost 1 base and 6 bases, there was a span of 12 bases. This CDR3 is CSARVRGRNGYTF. Here the CDR3 DNA reads TGCAGTGCTAGAGTCCGGGGGCGCAATGGCTACACCTTC.

The chain uses TRBV7-9 and TRBJ1-5, with D possibly TRBD1 on 5 matching bases. The CDR3 runs 14 residues. V was pared by 1 base and J by 3 bases, with 7 bases between. CDR1 SEHNR and CDR2 FQNEAQ come from the germline V gene (reference sequence). The CDR3 region is CASSLVGVNQPQHF. DNA for the CDR3: TGTGCCAGCAGCTTAGTGGGGGTCAATCAGCCCCAGCATTTT.

This clonotype came up many times. V is TRBV20-1 and J is TRBJ2-3, with TRBD2 matching over 7 bases. V lost 2 bases to trimming and J lost 2 bases; unmatched junction nucleotides: 10. Germline V CDR1 and CDR2: DFQATT, SNEGSKA (reference sequence). The CDR3 is 16 amino acids. CDR3 coding DNA: TGCAGTGCTAGATGGGGGGGGGGAGGTGTCACAGATACGCAGTATTTT. Translated: CSARWGGGGVTDTQYF.

This clonotype occurred many times. The V and J genes are TRBV29-1 and TRBJ2-1; 9 bases agree with TRBD2. The CDR3 is 12 amino acids. V was clipped by 5 bases and J by 4 bases; unmatched bases: 0. Germline CDR1 is SQVTM and CDR2 is ANQGSEA. In nucleotides, the CDR3 is TGCAGCGTTACTAGCGGGTACAATGAGCAGTTCTTC. Its translation is CSVTSGYNEQFF.

This clonotype has ten or more counts. The V gene is TRBV20-1, the J gene TRBJ2-2, with a weak D call TRBD1 (5 bases). The CDR3 runs 14 residues. CDR1 and CDR2 (germline): DFQATT, SNEGSKA (reference sequence). V was clipped by 1 base and J by 4 bases, with 10 bases between them. The CDR3 loop reads CSARGTIFTGELFF. Here the CDR3 DNA reads TGCAGTGCTAGAGGGACAATATTCACCGGGGAGCTGTTTTTT.

This clonotype was observed many times. The chain is built from TRBV7-2 and TRBJ2-4, with 8 bases fitting TRBD2. The length of the CDR3 is 15 residues. The germline V gene has CDR1 SGHTA and CDR2 FQGNSA. With V trimmed by 4 bases and J by 3 bases, 5 bases remained unmatched. The CDR3 reads CASSSGGVGKNIQYF. CDR3 nucleotide sequence: TGTGCCAGCAGCTCCGGGGGGGTGGGCAAAAACATTCAGTACTTC.

This clonotype was seen only a few times. This chain joins TRBV20-1 and TRBJ2-1; no clear D. Germline values: CDR1 DFQATT, CDR2 SNEGSKA (reference sequence). Trimming pared 2 bases from V and 1 base from J, leaving 12 bases between. The CDR3 totals 15 residues. Written as DNA, the CDR3 is TGCAGTGCTAGAAATTCTAGGTCTTCCTACAATGAGCAGTTCTTC. Its translation: CSARNSRSSYNEQFF.

This clonotype came up many times. The chain employs TRBV29-1 and TRBJ2-1; no clear D. With 7 bases removed from V and 4 bases from J, the gap between germline ends came to 17 bases. The V gene's germline CDR1 is SQVTM and CDR2 ANQGSEA. This CDR3 is 14 amino acids long. In DNA, the CDR3 is TGCAGCGGCGTCGGGCCTATATATTACAATGAGCAGTTCTTC. Encoded protein: CSGVGPIYYNEQFF.

This clonotype was observed many times. The chain is built from TRBV5-1 and TRBJ2-7; 8 nucleotides line up with TRBD1. Trimming at V came to 2 bases and at J to 6 bases, leaving 7 bases not matched to a gene. There are 14 residues in the CDR3. The germline V gene encodes CDR1 SGHRS and CDR2 YFSETQ. The CDR3 sequence is CASSFGQGGAEQYF. CDR3 DNA sequence: TGCGCCAGCAGCTTTGGACAGGGAGGTGCCGAGCAGTACTTC.

This clonotype was counted at least ten times. As DNA, the CDR3 is TGCGCCAGCAGCTTGGCAGCGGGGGCTTCCTACGAGCAGTACTTC. Translation gives CASSLAAGASYEQYF. The J gene is TRBJ2-7, the V gene TRBV5-1, with 8 bases lining up with TRBD2. V lost 0 bases and J lost 1; bases outside the gene matches: 3. Germline values: CDR1 SGHRS, CDR2 YFSETQ. The CDR3 covers 15 residues. The full variable domain, in which reference TRBV5-1 and TRBJ2-7 provide the parts outside the CDR3, is KAGVTQTPRYLIKTRGQQVTLSCSPISGHRSVSWYQQTPGQGLQFLFEYFSETQRNKGNFPGRFSGRQFSNSRSEMNVSTLELGDSALYLCASSLAAGASYEQYFGPGTRLTVT.

This clonotype was recorded many times. The chain carries TRBV6-6 and TRBJ2-2; 10 bases are shared with TRBD2. Unmatched junction bases numbered 6, after V lost 8 bases and J lost 6 bases. Germline loops: CDR1 MNHNY, CDR2 SVGAGI (reference sequence). CDR3 size: 14 residues. CDR3 DNA sequence: TGTGCCAGCCGGCCCAGCGGGGGGGCCGGGGAGCTGTTTTTT. It yields the protein CASRPSGGAGELFF.